The text below deals with one T cell receptor beta chain. This specimen belongs to a study of blood T cell repertoires in COVID-19. Study context: COVID-19 samples collected from the United States, Italy and Spain covered acute and convalescent phases. PBMCs, B-cell-depleted T cells, or T cells were the source of the cDNA or gDNA that made up the material.

Per the original data handling: Estimated nucleated cell counts came from reference gene primer amplification. Generated by immunoSEQ multiplex PCR, the TCRdb table keeps only in-frame clones and is missing some. The V and J calls and clone size were taken over from that table, and D and trimming were inferred from the DNA. The sample has tens of thousands of clones, roughly 90% seen once. Trimming removed 6 bases at V and 0 bases at J, with 13 bases between. Germline CDR1 is SNHLY and CDR2 is FYNNEI. The CDR3 consists of 15 residues. Sequenced input: peripheral blood. The chain joins TRBV2 to TRBJ2-3, with D perhaps matching TRBD1 (6 bases). The source of this sequence is a man aged 60 to 69 with active COVID-19. The CDR3 nucleotides read TGTGCCAGCAGGAGGGTCCAGGGGAGCACAGATACGCAGTATTTT. As protein: CASRRVQGSTDTQYF.